Detailed here is one T cell receptor beta chain. The target antigen is unknown. The data originate from a study of monozygotic twins with cystic fibrosis. General study points: The repertoire was suggested to be naive-dominated, clonality median around 0.0095. J usage was most co-twin-similar in 8 of 16 pairs, V in 13.

Deletions cut 0 bases from V and 4 bases from J, with 15 bases between. Germline V gene lookup returns CDR1 MNHEY and CDR2 SVGAGI. The CDR3 covers 16 residues. Some clones are missing from TCRdb's copy, which holds only in-frame ones; the method was immunoSEQ multiplex PCR. The sample has tens of thousands of clones, approximately 87% seen once. The source material was blood. The TCR sequence derives from a woman aged 25 to 39 with cystic fibrosis. V is TRBV6-5 and J is TRBJ1-1; D remains unclear. The CDR3: CASSYSVGLVATEAFF. CDR3 DNA sequence: TGTGCCAGCAGTTACTCGGTCGGTTTGGTGGCCACTGAAGCTTTCTTT.